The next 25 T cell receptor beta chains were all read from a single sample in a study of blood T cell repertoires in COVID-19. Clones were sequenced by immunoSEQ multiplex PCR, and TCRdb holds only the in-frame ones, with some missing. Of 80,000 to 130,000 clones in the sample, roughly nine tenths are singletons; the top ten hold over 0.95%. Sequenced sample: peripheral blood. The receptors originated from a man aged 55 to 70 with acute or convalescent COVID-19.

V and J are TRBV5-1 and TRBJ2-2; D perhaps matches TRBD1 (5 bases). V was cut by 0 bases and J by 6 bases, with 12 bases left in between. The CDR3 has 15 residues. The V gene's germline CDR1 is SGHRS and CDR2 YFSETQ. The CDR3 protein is CASSLEAGKAGELFF. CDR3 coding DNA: TGCGCCAGCAGCTTGGAAGCAGGGAAAGCCGGGGAGCTGTTTTTT.

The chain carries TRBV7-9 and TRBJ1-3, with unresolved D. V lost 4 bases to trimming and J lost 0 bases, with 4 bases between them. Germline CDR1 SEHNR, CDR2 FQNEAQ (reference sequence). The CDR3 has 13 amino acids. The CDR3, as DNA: TGTGCCAGCAGCTCCGTCTCTGGAAACACCATATATTTT. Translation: CASSSVSGNTIYF.

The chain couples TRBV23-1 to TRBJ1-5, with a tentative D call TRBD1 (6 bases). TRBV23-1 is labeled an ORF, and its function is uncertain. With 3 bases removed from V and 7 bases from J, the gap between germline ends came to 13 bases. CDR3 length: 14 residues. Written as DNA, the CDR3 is TGCGCCAGCAGTCAGGCGGGGGCACGACAGCCCCAGCATTTT. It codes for CASSQAGARQPQHF.

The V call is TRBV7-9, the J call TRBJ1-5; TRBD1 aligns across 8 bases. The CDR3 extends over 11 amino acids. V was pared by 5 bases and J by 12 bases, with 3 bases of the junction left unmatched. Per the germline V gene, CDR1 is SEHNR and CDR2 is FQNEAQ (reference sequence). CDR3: CASSTDRVQHF. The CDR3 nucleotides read TGTGCCAGCAGCACGGACAGGGTCCAGCATTTT. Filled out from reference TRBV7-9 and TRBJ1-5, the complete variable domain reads DTGVSQNPRHKITKRGQNVTFRCDPISEHNRLYWYRQTLGQGPEFLTYFQNEAQLEKSRLLSDRFSAERPKGSFSTLEIQRTEQGDSAMYLCASSTDRVQHFGDGTRLSIL.

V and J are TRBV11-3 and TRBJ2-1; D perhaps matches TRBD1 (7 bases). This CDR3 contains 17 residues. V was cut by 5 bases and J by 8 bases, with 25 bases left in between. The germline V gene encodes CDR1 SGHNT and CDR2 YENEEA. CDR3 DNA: TGTGCCAGCAGCGCCAATACAGGGGAGGCCCCCGCGTATGAGCAGTTCTTC. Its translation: CASSANTGEAPAYEQFF.

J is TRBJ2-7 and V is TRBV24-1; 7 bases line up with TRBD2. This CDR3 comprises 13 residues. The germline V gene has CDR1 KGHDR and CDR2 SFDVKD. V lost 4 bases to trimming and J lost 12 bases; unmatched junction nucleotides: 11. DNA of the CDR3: TGTGCCACCAGTGACCGATGGGGGGGAGAGTGGTACTTC. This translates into CATSDRWGGEWYF.

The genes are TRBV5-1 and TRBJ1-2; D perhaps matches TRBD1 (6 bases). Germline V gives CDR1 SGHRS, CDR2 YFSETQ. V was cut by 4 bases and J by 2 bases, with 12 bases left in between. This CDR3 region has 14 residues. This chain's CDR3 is CASSPRQGNYGYTF. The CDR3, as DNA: TGCGCCAGCAGCCCTCGGCAGGGGAACTATGGCTACACCTTC. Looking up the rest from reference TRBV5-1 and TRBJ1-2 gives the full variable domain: KAGVTQTPRYLIKTRGQQVTLSCSPISGHRSVSWYQQTPGQGLQFLFEYFSETQRNKGNFPGRFSGRQFSNSRSEMNVSTLELGDSALYLCASSPRQGNYGYTFGSGTRLTVV.

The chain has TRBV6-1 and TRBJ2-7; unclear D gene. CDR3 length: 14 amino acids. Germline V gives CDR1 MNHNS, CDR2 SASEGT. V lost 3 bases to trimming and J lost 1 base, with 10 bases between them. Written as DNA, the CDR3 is TGTGCCAGCAGTGATTTAACAGCTTCCTACGAGCAGTACTTC. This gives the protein CASSDLTASYEQYF.

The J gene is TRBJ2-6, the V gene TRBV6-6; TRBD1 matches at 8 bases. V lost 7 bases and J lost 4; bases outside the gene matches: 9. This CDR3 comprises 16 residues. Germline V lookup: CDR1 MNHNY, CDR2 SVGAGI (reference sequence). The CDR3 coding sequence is TGTGCCAGCACCGACAGGGGACTTCTGGGGGCCAACGTCCTGACTTTC. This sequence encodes CASTDRGLLGANVLTF.

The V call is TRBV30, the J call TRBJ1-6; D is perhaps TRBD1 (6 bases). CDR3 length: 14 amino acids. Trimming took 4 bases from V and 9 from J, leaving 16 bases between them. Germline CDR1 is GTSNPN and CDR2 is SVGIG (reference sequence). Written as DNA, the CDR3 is TGTGCCTGGACTTCGACAGGATTGACTTCACCCCTCCACTTT. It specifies CAWTSTGLTSPLHF. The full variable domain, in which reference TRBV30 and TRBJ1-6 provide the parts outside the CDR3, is SQTIHQWPATLVQPVGSPLSLECTVEGTSNPNLYWYRQAAGRGLQLLFYSVGIGQISSEVPQNLSASRPQDRQFILSSKKLLLSDSGFYLCAWTSTGLTSPLHFGNGTRLTVT.

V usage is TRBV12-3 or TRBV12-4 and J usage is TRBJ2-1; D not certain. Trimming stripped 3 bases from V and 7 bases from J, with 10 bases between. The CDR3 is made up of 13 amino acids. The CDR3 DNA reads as TGTGCCAGCAGTTTGGTGCCTACGAATGAGCAGTTCTTC. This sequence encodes CASSLVPTNEQFF.

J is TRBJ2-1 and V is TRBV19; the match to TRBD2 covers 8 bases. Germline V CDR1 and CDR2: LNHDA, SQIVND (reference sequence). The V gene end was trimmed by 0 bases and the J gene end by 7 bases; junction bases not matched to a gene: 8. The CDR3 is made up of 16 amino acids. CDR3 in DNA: TGTGCCAGTAGTATAGATCTCAGCGGGAGTAGTAATGAGCAGTTCTTC. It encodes CASSIDLSGSSNEQFF.

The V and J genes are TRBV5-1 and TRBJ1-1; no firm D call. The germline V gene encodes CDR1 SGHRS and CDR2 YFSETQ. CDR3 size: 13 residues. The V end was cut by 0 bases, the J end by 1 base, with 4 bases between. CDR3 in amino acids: CASSLGRNTEAFF. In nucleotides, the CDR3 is TGCGCCAGCAGCTTGGGCAGGAACACTGAAGCTTTCTTT.

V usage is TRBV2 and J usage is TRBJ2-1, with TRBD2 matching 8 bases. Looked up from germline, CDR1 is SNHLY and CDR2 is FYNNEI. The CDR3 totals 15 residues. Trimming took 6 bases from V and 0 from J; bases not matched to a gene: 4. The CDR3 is CASRILAVSYNEQFF. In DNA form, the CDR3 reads TGTGCCAGCAGAATACTAGCGGTCTCCTACAATGAGCAGTTCTTC.

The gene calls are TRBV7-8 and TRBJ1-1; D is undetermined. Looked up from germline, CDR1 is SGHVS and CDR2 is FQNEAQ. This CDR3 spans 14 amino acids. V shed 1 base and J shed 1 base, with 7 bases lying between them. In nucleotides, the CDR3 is TGTGCCAGCAGCTTAGTGGCCCGGAACACTGAAGCTTTCTTT. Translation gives CASSLVARNTEAFF.

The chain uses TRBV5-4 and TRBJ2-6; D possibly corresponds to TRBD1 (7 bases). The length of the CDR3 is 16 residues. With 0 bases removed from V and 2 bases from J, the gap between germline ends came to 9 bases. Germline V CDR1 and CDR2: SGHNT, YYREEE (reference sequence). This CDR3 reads CASSLGRGPGANVLTF. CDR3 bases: TGTGCCAGCAGCTTGGGGAGGGGGCCTGGGGCCAACGTCCTGACTTTC. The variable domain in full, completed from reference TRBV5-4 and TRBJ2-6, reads ETGVTQSPTHLIKTRGQQVTLRCSSQSGHNTVSWYQQALGQGPQFIFQYYREEENGRGNFPPRFSGLQFPNYSSELNVNALELDDSALYLCASSLGRGPGANVLTFGAGSRLTVL.

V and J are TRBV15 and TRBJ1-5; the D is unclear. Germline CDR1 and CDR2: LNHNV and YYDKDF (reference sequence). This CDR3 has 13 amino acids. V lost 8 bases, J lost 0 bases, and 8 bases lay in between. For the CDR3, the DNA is TGTGCCACCGGCACGTATAGCAATCAGCCCCAGCATTTT. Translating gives CATGTYSNQPQHF.

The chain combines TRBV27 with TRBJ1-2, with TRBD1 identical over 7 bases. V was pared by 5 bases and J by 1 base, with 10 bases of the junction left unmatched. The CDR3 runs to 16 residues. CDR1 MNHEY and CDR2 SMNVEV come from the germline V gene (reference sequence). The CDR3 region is CASSPGQSFLNYGYTF. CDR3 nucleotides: TGTGCCAGCAGTCCGGGACAGAGCTTCCTTAACTATGGCTACACCTTC.

CDR3 nucleotide sequence: TGTGCCAGCAGCCTCGGACAGGGGGGCTCCGGCGAGCAGTACTTC. Protein product: CASSLGQGGSGEQYF. The rearrangement uses TRBV2 and TRBJ2-7; 10 nucleotides match TRBD1. This CDR3 is built from 15 residues. The germline gives CDR1 SNHLY, CDR2 FYNNEI. V trimming: 6 bases; J trimming: 6 bases; junction bases outside the gene matches: 11.

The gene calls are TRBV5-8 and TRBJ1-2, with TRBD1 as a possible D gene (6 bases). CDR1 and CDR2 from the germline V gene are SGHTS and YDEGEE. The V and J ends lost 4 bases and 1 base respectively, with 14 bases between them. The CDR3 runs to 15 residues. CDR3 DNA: TGTGCCAGCAGCGCCGGACAGACCATTAACTATGGCTACACCTTC. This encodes CASSAGQTINYGYTF. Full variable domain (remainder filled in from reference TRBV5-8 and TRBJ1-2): EAGVTQSPTHLIKTRGQQATLRCSPISGHTSVYWYQQALGLGLQFLLWYDEGEERNRGNFPPRFSGRQFPNYSSELNVNALELEDSALYLCASSAGQTINYGYTFGSGTRLTVV.

CDR3 nucleotides: TGCGCCAGCAGCTTGCGCGTTTACACTGAAGCTTTCTTT. This sequence encodes CASSLRVYTEAFF. The J gene is TRBJ1-1, the V gene TRBV5-1; D is uncertain. V lost 1 base to trimming and J lost 3 bases, with 7 bases between them. Per the germline V gene, CDR1 is SGHRS and CDR2 is YFSETQ. The CDR3 contains 13 residues.

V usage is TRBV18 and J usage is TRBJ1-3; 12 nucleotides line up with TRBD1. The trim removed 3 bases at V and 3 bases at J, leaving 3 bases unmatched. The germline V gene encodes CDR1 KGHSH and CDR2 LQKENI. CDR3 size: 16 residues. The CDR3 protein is CASSPGTGGRGNTIYF. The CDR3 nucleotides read TGTGCCAGCTCACCCGGGACAGGGGGCCGTGGAAACACCATATATTTT.

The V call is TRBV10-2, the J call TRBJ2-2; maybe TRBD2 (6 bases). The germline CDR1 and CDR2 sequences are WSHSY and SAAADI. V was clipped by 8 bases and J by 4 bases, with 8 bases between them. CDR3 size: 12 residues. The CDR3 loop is CASGTVTGELFF. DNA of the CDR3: TGCGCCAGCGGGACTGTCACCGGGGAGCTGTTTTTT.

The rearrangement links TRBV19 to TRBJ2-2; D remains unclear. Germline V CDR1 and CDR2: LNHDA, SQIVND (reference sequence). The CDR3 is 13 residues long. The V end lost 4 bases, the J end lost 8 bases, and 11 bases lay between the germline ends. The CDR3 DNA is TGTGCCAGTAGTAAACAGCTCTCAGGGGAGCTGTTTTTT. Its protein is CASSKQLSGELFF.

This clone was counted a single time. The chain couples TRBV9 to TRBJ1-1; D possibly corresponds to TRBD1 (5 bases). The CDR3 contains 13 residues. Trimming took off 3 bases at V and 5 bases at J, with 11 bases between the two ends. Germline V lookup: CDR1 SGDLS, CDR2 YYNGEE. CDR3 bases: TGTGCCAGCAGCGCCAGGGTAGGGACTGAAGCTTTCTTT. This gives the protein CASSARVGTEAFF.